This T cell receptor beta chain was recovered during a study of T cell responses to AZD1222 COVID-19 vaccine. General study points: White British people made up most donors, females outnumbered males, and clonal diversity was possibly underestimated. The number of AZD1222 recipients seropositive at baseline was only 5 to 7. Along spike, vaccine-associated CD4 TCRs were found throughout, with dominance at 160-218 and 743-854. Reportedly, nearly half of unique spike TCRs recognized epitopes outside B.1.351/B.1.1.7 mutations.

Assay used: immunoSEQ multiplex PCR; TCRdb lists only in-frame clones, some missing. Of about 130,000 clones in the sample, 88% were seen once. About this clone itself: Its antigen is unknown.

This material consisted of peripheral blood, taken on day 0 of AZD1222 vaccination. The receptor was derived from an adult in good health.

The CDR3 region is CASSLGGSSYNSPLHF. Here the CDR3 DNA reads TGCGCCAGCAGCTTGGGTGGGAGCTCCTATAATTCACCCCTCCACTTT. The chain combines TRBV5-1 with TRBJ1-6; D not resolved. Germline loops: CDR1 SGHRS, CDR2 YFSETQ. V was clipped by 0 bases and J by 0 bases, with 7 bases between them. The CDR3 extends over 16 amino acids.